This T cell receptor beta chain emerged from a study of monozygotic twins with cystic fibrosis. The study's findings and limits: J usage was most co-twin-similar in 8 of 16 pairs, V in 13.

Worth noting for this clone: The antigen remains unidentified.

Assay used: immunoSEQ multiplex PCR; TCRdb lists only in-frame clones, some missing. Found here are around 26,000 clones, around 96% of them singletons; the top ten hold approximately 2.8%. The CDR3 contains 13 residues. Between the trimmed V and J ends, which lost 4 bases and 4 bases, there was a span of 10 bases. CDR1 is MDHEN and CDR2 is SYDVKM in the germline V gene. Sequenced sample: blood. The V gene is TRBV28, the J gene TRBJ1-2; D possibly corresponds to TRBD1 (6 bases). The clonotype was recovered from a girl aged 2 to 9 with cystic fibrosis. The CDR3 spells CASSWGLSYGYTF. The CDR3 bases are TGTGCCAGCAGTTGGGGGCTATCCTATGGCTACACCTTC.